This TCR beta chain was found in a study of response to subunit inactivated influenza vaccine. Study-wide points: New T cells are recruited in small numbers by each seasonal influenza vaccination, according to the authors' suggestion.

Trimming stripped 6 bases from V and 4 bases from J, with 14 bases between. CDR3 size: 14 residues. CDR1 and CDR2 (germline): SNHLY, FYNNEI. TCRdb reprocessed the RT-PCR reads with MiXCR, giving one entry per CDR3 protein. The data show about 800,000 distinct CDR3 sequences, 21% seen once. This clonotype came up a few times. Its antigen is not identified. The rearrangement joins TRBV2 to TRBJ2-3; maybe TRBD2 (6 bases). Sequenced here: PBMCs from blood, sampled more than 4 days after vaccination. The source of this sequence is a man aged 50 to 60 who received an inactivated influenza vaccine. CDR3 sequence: CASREGFQSDTQYF. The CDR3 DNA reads TGTGCCAGCAGGGAGGGATTCCAATCAGATACGCAGTATTTT.